Below, 13 T cell receptor beta chains from the same sample are listed, as sequenced in a study of T cell responses to AZD1222 COVID-19 vaccine. The protocol was immunoSEQ multiplex PCR, while the TCRdb copy is restricted to in-frame clones and leaves out a portion. The sample holds fewer than 200,000 clones; about nine tenths are singletons and the top ten take roughly 1.6%. This material consisted of peripheral blood, taken on day 0 of AZD1222 vaccination. The receptors were sampled from an adult in good health.

The chain links TRBV7-2 to TRBJ1-4; no clear D. Trimming took 0 bases from V and 0 from J, leaving 5 bases between them. This CDR3 spans 15 amino acids. From germline, CDR1 is SGHTA and CDR2 FQGNSA. The CDR3 DNA follows: TGTGCCAGCAGCTTAGCGGTGACAACTAATGAAAAACTGTTTTTT. Translation: CASSLAVTTNEKLFF.

This clone was seen only once. The chain combines TRBV10-3 with TRBJ1-5, with D tentatively TRBD1 (5 bases). Trimming shortened V by 2 bases and J by 4 bases, and 12 bases separated the two germline ends. The V gene's germline CDR1 is ENHRY and CDR2 SYGVKD. The CDR3 loop spans 15 amino acids. CDR3 nucleotide sequence: TGTGCCATCAGTGAGGCGGCAGGGAATAATCAGCCCCAGCATTTT. Encoded protein: CAISEAAGNNQPQHF.

The chain carries TRBV5-4 and TRBJ2-7, with D possibly matching TRBD2 (5 bases). The germline gives CDR1 SGHNT, CDR2 YYREEE (reference sequence). There are 13 residues in the CDR3. V shed 0 bases and J shed 9 bases, with 13 bases lying between them. CDR3 region: CASSLAERARQYF. The CDR3 nucleotides read TGTGCCAGCAGCTTGGCCGAGAGGGCCCGGCAGTACTTC.

The chain uses TRBV11-2 and TRBJ2-7; D perhaps matches TRBD1 (5 bases). The CDR3 covers 14 residues. Trimming removed 6 bases at V and 2 bases at J, with 14 bases between. Per the germline V gene, CDR1 is SGHAT and CDR2 is FQNNGV. The CDR3 spells CASRPIGVPYEQYF. The CDR3, as DNA: TGTGCCAGCAGACCTATAGGGGTCCCCTACGAGCAGTACTTC.

The chain couples TRBV11-3 to TRBJ2-3; 9 positions match TRBD2. The J segment lost 6 bases and the V segment lost 5 bases, leaving 6 bases of the junction unmatched. Germline CDR1 is SGHNT and CDR2 is YENEEA. CDR3 length: 14 amino acids. The CDR3 spells CASSVGTSLDTQYF. In DNA form, the CDR3 reads TGTGCCAGCAGCGTCGGGACTAGCTTGGATACGCAGTATTTT.

This clone was recorded once. Written as DNA, the CDR3 is TGTGCCAGCAGCCAACCCCGGGCGGGATTGAATGGCTACACCTTC. Translation gives CASSQPRAGLNGYTF. This chain connects TRBV3-1 (or the pseudogene TRBV3-2) to TRBJ1-2; D call uncertain. The CDR3 sequence is 15 residues long. The V end lost 2 bases, the J end lost 6 bases, and 16 bases lay between the germline ends. Per germline, CDR1 LGHDT and CDR2 YNNKEL (reference sequence).

J is TRBJ1-1 and V is TRBV7-2; the match to TRBD1 covers 10 bases. The ends lost 1 base at V and 2 bases at J; junction bases unmatched: 7. The germline V gene encodes CDR1 SGHTA and CDR2 FQGNSA. The CDR3 consists of 17 residues. CDR3 bases: TGTGCCAGCAGCTTAGTTCGGGGACAGGGGTACAACACTGAAGCTTTCTTT. Translating gives CASSLVRGQGYNTEAFF.

The chain combines TRBV18 with TRBJ2-3; D not certain. The CDR3 sequence is 16 residues long. The germline V gene has CDR1 KGHSH and CDR2 LQKENI. Trimming cost V 1 base and J 0 bases, with 11 bases left between them. CDR3: CASSPRAPRSTDTQYF. The CDR3 DNA is TGTGCCAGCTCACCACGCGCGCCACGGAGCACAGATACGCAGTATTTT.

J is TRBJ1-2 and V is TRBV7-9; D possibly corresponds to TRBD1 (5 bases). The CDR3 covers 15 residues. Deletions cut 2 bases from V and 2 bases from J, with 12 bases between. Germline-derived CDR1 and CDR2 are SEHNR and FQNEAQ (reference sequence). The CDR3 protein is CASSLPMTVNYGYTF. CDR3 nucleotide sequence: TGTGCCAGCAGCTTACCTATGACAGTAAACTATGGCTACACCTTC.

The genes are TRBV4-3 and TRBJ2-7; TRBD1 aligns across 8 bases. The CDR3 spans 15 residues. Trimming removed 1 base from V and 2 bases from J; junction bases left unmatched: 4. Germline values: CDR1 LGHNA, CDR2 YSLEER. CDR3 region: CASSQGTGQPYEQYF. The DNA for the CDR3 is TGCGCCAGCAGCCAAGGGACAGGGCAACCCTACGAGCAGTACTTC.

V and J are TRBV30 and TRBJ1-2; 7 bases match TRBD1. Trimming at V came to 2 bases and at J to 7 bases, leaving 10 bases not matched to a gene. The germline V gene has CDR1 GTSNPN and CDR2 SVGIG (reference sequence). The CDR3 extends over 14 amino acids. Here the CDR3 reads CAWSIPGRGPGYTF. CDR3 coding DNA: TGTGCCTGGAGTATCCCGGGGAGGGGGCCTGGCTACACCTTC. Complete variable domain (other parts from reference TRBV30 and TRBJ1-2): SQTIHQWPATLVQPVGSPLSLECTVEGTSNPNLYWYRQAAGRGLQLLFYSVGIGQISSEVPQNLSASRPQDRQFILSSKKLLLSDSGFYLCAWSIPGRGPGYTFGSGTRLTVV.

This sequence joins TRBV19 and TRBJ2-7; 11 bases line up with TRBD2. The CDR3 loop spans 15 amino acids. Germline loops: CDR1 LNHDA, CDR2 SQIVND (reference sequence). J gave up 3 bases and V 5 bases, and 6 bases lay outside the gene matches. The CDR3 sequence: CASSQAGTSGYEQYF. The DNA for the CDR3 is TGTGCCAGTAGTCAAGCCGGGACTAGCGGCTACGAGCAGTACTTC.

The chain combines TRBV2 with TRBJ1-1; no clear D. The germline V gene encodes CDR1 SNHLY and CDR2 FYNNEI. The CDR3 length is 17 residues. V gave up 2 bases and J gave up 2 bases, with 18 bases separating them. CDR3 bases: TGTGCCAGCAGTGAAACGTCTAGCCGCACCAAAAACACTGAAGCTTTCTTT. The encoded protein is CASSETSSRTKNTEAFF. Drawing the rest from reference TRBV2 and TRBJ1-1, the complete variable domain is EPEVTQTPSHQVTQMGQEVILRCVPISNHLYFYWYRQILGQKVEFLVSFYNNEISEKSEIFDDQFSVERPDGSNFTLKIRSTKLEDSAMYFCASSETSSRTKNTEAFFGQGTRLTVV.